This T cell receptor (beta chain) appears in the sequencing data of a study of a mutant IDH1 vaccine in newly diagnosed glioma. In the study overall: The first vaccination came 4-6 weeks after radiotherapy alone, or with temozolomide cycles. Earlier therapy was either radiotherapy, temozolomide, or both, and most got both.

Worth noting for this clone: Its antigen remains unknown.

The CDR3 has 17 residues. Looked up from germline, CDR1 is LGHNA and CDR2 is YNFKEQ. The germline V and J ends were trimmed by 0 bases and 2 bases, with 17 bases remaining between them. Study-wide points: The vaccine induced immune responses, and these occurred in roughly 93% of patients.

As to time point: week 11, during vaccination. Vaccination used 300 ug of mutant IDH1 20-mer peptide per dose, with topical imiquimod. The method was immunoSEQ multiplex PCR; TCRdb's version includes in-frame clones alone and lacks a portion of them. Of fewer than 75,000 clones listed, about four fifths were seen once; the top ten hold approximately 9.5%. The receptor was isolated from a woman aged 45-60 years with glioma. The sample was PBMCs, taken from a glioma patient whose treatment included an IDH1 peptide vaccine. The chain recombines TRBV4-2 with TRBJ2-7, with D perhaps TRBD1 or TRBD2 (6 bases each). CDR3 in amino acids: CASSQEVRGGTPYEQYF. CDR3 bases: TGTGCCAGCAGCCAAGAGGTACGAGGGGGGACTCCCTACGAGCAGTACTTC.